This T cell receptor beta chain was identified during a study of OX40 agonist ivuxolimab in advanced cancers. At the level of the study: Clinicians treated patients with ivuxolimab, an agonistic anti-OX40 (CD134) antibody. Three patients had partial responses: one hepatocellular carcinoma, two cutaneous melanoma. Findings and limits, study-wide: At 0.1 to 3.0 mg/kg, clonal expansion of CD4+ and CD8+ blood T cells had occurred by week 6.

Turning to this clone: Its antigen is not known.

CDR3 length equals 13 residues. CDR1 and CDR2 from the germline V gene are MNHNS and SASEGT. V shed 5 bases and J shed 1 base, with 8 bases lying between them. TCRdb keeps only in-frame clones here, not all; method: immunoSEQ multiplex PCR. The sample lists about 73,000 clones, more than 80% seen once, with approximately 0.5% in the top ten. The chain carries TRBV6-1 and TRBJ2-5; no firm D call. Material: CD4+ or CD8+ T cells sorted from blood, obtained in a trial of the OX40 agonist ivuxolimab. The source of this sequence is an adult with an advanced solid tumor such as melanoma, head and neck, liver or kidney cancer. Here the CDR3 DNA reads TGTGCCAGCAGTACTATACTCCAAGAGACCCAGTACTTC. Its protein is CASSTILQETQYF.